This passage covers 23 T cell receptor beta chains from one sample sequenced in a study of blood T cell repertoires in COVID-19 (dated by TCRdb to the early 2020s). The method behind the library was the immunoSEQ multiplex PCR assay. TCRdb holds this immuneACCESS table with in-frame rearrangements only. Some clones are missing; in checked studies, unresolved V genes explain under half, and the rest has no known cause. A total of about 130,000 clones appear in this sample, approximately 83% of them only once. In total, the top ten clones hold about a sixth of the sample. Material: peripheral blood. The receptors originated from a woman aged 45-65 years with acute or convalescent COVID-19.

The chain couples TRBV5-1 to TRBJ1-1, with 7 positions matching TRBD1. The CDR3 covers 15 residues. Germline loops: CDR1 SGHRS, CDR2 YFSETQ. V shed 4 bases and J 4 bases; nucleotides not matched to a gene: 10. The CDR3 reads CASSPRQGGSTEAFF. The DNA for the CDR3 is TGCGCCAGCAGCCCACGACAGGGAGGTAGCACTGAAGCTTTCTTT.

This chain connects TRBV19 to TRBJ2-1, with D unclear. The germline V gene encodes CDR1 LNHDA and CDR2 SQIVND (reference sequence). V shed 2 bases and J shed 5 bases, with 16 bases lying between them. The CDR3 runs 16 residues. As DNA, the CDR3 is TGTGCCAGTAGTATACATTCCGGAGAAAAGGACAATGAGCAGTTCTTC. It yields the protein CASSIHSGEKDNEQFF.

V gene TRBV19 combines with J gene TRBJ1-5, with D uncertain. V was pared by 0 bases and J by 0 bases, with 9 bases between. Germline assignment: CDR1 LNHDA and CDR2 SQIVND (reference sequence). The CDR3 is 16 residues long. The CDR3: CASSIDRGNSNQPQHF. CDR3 nucleotides: TGTGCCAGTAGTATAGATCGCGGGAATAGCAATCAGCCCCAGCATTTT. Full variable domain (remainder filled in from reference TRBV19 and TRBJ1-5): DGGITQSPKYLFRKEGQNVTLSCEQNLNHDAMYWYRQDPGQGLRLIYYSQIVNDFQKGDIAEGYSVSREKKESFPLTVTSAQKNPTAFYLCASSIDRGNSNQPQHFGDGTRLSIL.

The chain uses TRBV4-1 and TRBJ2-7; weak D call: TRBD1 (5 bases). V was shortened by 3 bases and J by 2 bases, with 20 bases between the two germline ends. The CDR3 consists of 17 residues. Germline values: CDR1 MGHRA, CDR2 YSYEKL. The CDR3 sequence: CASSHPRQQGFTYEQYF. The DNA for the CDR3 is TGCGCCAGCAGCCATCCCCGCCAGCAGGGTTTCACCTACGAGCAGTACTTC.

The chain carries TRBV27 and TRBJ1-5; tentative D call: TRBD1 (5 bases). The V and J ends lost 3 bases and 0 bases respectively, with 9 bases between them. CDR1 and CDR2 from the germline V gene are MNHEY and SMNVEV (reference sequence). This CDR3 has 15 residues. CDR3 in amino acids: CASSFAGSSNQPQHF. CDR3 bases: TGTGCCAGCAGTTTTGCAGGGTCTAGCAATCAGCCCCAGCATTTT.

The V and J genes are TRBV18 and TRBJ2-3, with D hard to call. The CDR3 runs 15 residues. Trimming removed 2 bases at V and 2 bases at J, with 11 bases between. Germline V lookup: CDR1 KGHSH, CDR2 LQKENI. The CDR3 is CASSPKLASTDTQYF. The DNA of the CDR3 is TGTGCCAGCTCACCAAAACTCGCGTCCACAGATACGCAGTATTTT.

The chain couples TRBV19 to TRBJ1-2, with a weak D call TRBD1 (6 bases). Per the germline V gene, CDR1 is LNHDA and CDR2 is SQIVND (reference sequence). This CDR3 has 15 amino acids. Trimming shortened V by 8 bases and J by 10 bases, and 26 bases separated the two germline ends. CDR3 nucleotide sequence: TGTGCCAGTTCGACAGCGGGGGGGACACAAGCCGCCTACACCTTC. Translated: CASSTAGGTQAAYTF.

The J gene is TRBJ2-1, the V gene TRBV10-2; 7 nucleotides line up with TRBD2. V shed 4 bases, J shed 5 bases, and the junction held 20 bases outside the gene matches. The germline V gene has CDR1 WSHSY and CDR2 SAAADI. This CDR3 has 19 residues. CDR3 coding DNA: TGCGCCAGCAGTGTCATGGGGAAGACTAGCTCCATGAAGGACAATGAGCAGTTCTTC. It yields the protein CASSVMGKTSSMKDNEQFF.

The rearrangement uses TRBV10-3 and TRBJ1-1; 10 nucleotides agree with TRBD1. Germline values: CDR1 ENHRY, CDR2 SYGVKD. J lost 3 bases, V lost 0 bases, and 10 bases had no gene match. There are 18 residues in the CDR3. The DNA for the CDR3 is TGTGCCATCAGTGAGTCCATTTCATCCGGGACAGGGGACACTGAAGCTTTCTTT. Translated: CAISESISSGTGDTEAFF.

V gene TRBV30 combines with J gene TRBJ1-1, with a possible D match to TRBD1 (6 bases). The V gene's germline CDR1 is GTSNPN and CDR2 SVGIG (reference sequence). Trimming cost V 7 bases and J 4 bases, with 13 bases left between them. The CDR3 contains 12 residues. The CDR3 sequence: CALQGSGTEAFF. The CDR3 coding sequence is TGTGCCTTACAGGGATCGGGCACTGAAGCTTTCTTT.

CDR3 amino acids: CASSVGRSSVNTEAFF. CDR3 nucleotide sequence: TGTGCCAGCAGCGTGGGGAGATCCTCAGTGAACACTGAAGCTTTCTTT. The chain recombines TRBV9 with TRBJ1-1, with no clear D. Germline CDR1 and CDR2: SGDLS and YYNGEE. V was cut by 2 bases and J by 0 bases, with 14 bases left in between. CDR3 size: 16 residues.

The CDR3 region has the DNA TGTGCCAGCAGGTTCAGGGACACTGAAGCTTTCTTT. Protein product: CASRFRDTEAFF. The J gene is TRBJ1-1, the V gene TRBV6-6; possible D gene TRBD1, 5 bases. Trimming left V 6 bases short and J 3 bases short, with 8 bases between. The length of the CDR3 is 12 residues. Germline CDR1 MNHNY, CDR2 SVGAGI (reference sequence).

The chain links TRBV19 to TRBJ2-4, with D possibly matching TRBD1 (5 bases). The CDR3 is 14 residues long. V shed 5 bases and J shed 6 bases, with 14 bases lying between them. Per the germline V gene, CDR1 is LNHDA and CDR2 is SQIVND (reference sequence). The CDR3 DNA is TGTGCCAGTAGTCCGCTCAGGGAACCAAACATTCAGTACTTC. This translates into CASSPLREPNIQYF.

The genes are TRBV9 and TRBJ2-7; 9 nucleotides align to TRBD1. Trimming cost V 2 bases and J 1 base; bases outside gene matches: 7. CDR1 is SGDLS and CDR2 is YYNGEE in the germline V gene. CDR3 size: 16 residues. CDR3 protein: CASSVGAGTGSYEQYF. The CDR3 DNA is TGTGCCAGCAGCGTGGGAGCCGGGACAGGGTCCTACGAGCAGTACTTC.

The CDR3 DNA sequence: TGTGCCACCAGCAGAGATTCCCTTGGGGTTTTCCTTAGCGGTTCGGCCGGGGAGCTGTTTTTT. It translates to CATSRDSLGVFLSGSAGELFF. The J gene is TRBJ2-2, the V gene TRBV15; D perhaps matches TRBD2 (6 bases). The ends were cut back, 0 bases at V and 6 bases at J, with 29 bases in the middle. Germline V CDR1 and CDR2: LNHNV, YYDKDF (reference sequence). This CDR3 comprises 21 residues.

The chain has TRBV7-8 and TRBJ2-3, with a weak D call TRBD1 (6 bases). The germline V gene encodes CDR1 SGHVS and CDR2 FQNEAQ. The CDR3 runs to 15 residues. With 2 bases removed from V and 6 bases from J, the gap between germline ends came to 15 bases. CDR3 sequence reads: CASSLSGQRIDTQYF. The CDR3 nucleotides read TGTGCCAGCAGCTTATCCGGACAGAGGATCGATACGCAGTATTTT.

CDR3 sequence: CASSVAPGGRGGDYNEQFF. Here the CDR3 DNA reads TGTGCCAGCAGCGTAGCCCCCGGCGGCCGCGGGGGGGATTACAATGAGCAGTTCTTC. The J gene is TRBJ2-1, the V gene TRBV9; the match to TRBD2 covers 9 bases. Trimming cost V 0 bases and J 4 bases; bases outside gene matches: 14. Germline lookup yields CDR1 SGDLS and CDR2 YYNGEE. This CDR3 spans 19 amino acids.

This clone was recorded only once. The chain joins TRBV2 to TRBJ1-1; TRBD1 is a possible D gene (5 bases). The CDR3 covers 14 residues. CDR1 is SNHLY and CDR2 is FYNNEI in the germline V gene. Trimming took 3 bases from V and 5 from J, leaving 13 bases between them. The CDR3 here is CASSDQGIGTEAFF. The CDR3 DNA follows: TGTGCCAGCAGTGATCAGGGTATAGGGACTGAAGCTTTCTTT.

The CDR3, as DNA: TGTGCCAGCAGCCGAACGACAGGGTCCCCCTACGAGCAGTACTTC. Translating gives CASSRTTGSPYEQYF. This rearrangement joins TRBV3-1 (or the pseudogene TRBV3-2) to TRBJ2-7; 7 bases are a match to TRBD1. CDR3 length equals 15 residues. The germline CDR1 and CDR2 sequences are LGHDT and YNNKEL (reference sequence). V shed 4 bases, J shed 2 bases, and the junction held 8 bases outside the gene matches.

This clone has a handful of counts. The J gene is TRBJ1-1, the V gene TRBV12-3 or TRBV12-4; D ambiguous. Trimming removed 8 bases from V and 1 base from J, with 5 bases in between. The CDR3 has 11 residues. The DNA of the CDR3 is TGTGCCAGCGGCTGGAACACTGAAGCTTTCTTT. Its protein is CASGWNTEAFF.

This chain links TRBV6-5 with TRBJ1-2; D might be TRBD1 (5 bases). The V and J ends lost 5 bases and 3 bases respectively, with 13 bases between them. CDR1 and CDR2 (germline): MNHEY, SVGAGI. This CDR3 has 14 amino acids. The CDR3 spells CASSLDSTDYGYTF. The CDR3 DNA reads TGTGCCAGCAGTCTCGATTCGACAGACTATGGCTACACCTTC.

V usage is TRBV6-5 and J usage is TRBJ1-1; 10 bases line up with TRBD1. The CDR3 extends over 15 amino acids. V dropped 4 bases and J dropped 1; count of bases not matched to a gene: 3. Per germline, CDR1 MNHEY and CDR2 SVGAGI. CDR3 region: CASSSGTGANTEAFF. CDR3 bases: TGTGCCAGCAGTTCCGGGACAGGGGCGAACACTGAAGCTTTCTTT.

The rearrangement joins TRBV9 to TRBJ2-3; 10 nucleotides line up with TRBD1. The V and J ends lost 4 bases and 4 bases, in that order; junction bases with no gene match: 9. Germline V CDR1 and CDR2: SGDLS, YYNGEE. This CDR3 is 16 amino acids long. CDR3: CASSRGQGQSADTQYF. The CDR3 DNA reads as TGTGCCAGCAGCCGGGGACAGGGGCAATCAGCAGATACGCAGTATTTT.